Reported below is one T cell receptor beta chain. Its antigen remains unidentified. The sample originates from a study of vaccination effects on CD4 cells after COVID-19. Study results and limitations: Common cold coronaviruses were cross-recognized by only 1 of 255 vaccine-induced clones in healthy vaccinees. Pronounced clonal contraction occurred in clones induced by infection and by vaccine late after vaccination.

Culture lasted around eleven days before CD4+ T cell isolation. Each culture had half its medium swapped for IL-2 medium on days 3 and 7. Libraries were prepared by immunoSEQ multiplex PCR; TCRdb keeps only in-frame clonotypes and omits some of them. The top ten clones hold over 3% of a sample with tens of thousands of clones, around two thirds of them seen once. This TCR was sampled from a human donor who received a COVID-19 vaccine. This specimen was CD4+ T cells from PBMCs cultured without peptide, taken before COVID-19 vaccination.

Here the CDR3 reads CASSDPGRGSTDTQYF. DNA of the CDR3: TGCGCCAGCAGTGACCCTGGGCGGGGAAGCACAGATACGCAGTATTTT. This chain uses TRBV10-1 with TRBJ2-3; a possible D gene is TRBD2 (6 bases). CDR1 is WNHNN, CDR2 SYGVQD, per germline (reference sequence). The CDR3 has 16 residues. V lost 3 bases and J 0 bases, leaving 13 bases between the germline ends.